These 8 T cell receptor beta chains came from one sample sequenced in a study of T-cell reconstitution after alpha-beta-depleted transplantation in children. Unique molecular identifiers were incorporated into the prepared TCRbeta library. MiXCR, run by TCRdb on the PCR reads, gives a single entry per CDR3 protein. The sample carries roughly 180,000 distinct CDR3 sequences, roughly 15% recorded once. This sample comprised PBMCs from the stem cell graft donor, obtained from the stem cell graft. The receptors originated from a human donor who donated a stem cell graft to a child with acute lymphoblastic leukemia.

This clonotype was found many times. The chain uses TRBV12-3 or TRBV12-4 and TRBJ2-4; D unclear. V was shortened by 6 bases and J by 0 bases, with 9 bases between the two germline ends. This CDR3 has 14 amino acids. CDR3 region: CASRGTLAKNIQYF. In DNA, the CDR3 is TGTGCCAGCAGGGGAACACTAGCCAAAAACATTCAGTACTTC.

This clonotype was detected a few times. The chain couples TRBV11-3 to TRBJ1-1, with no clear D. This CDR3 comprises 16 residues. Germline values: CDR1 SGHNT, CDR2 YENEEA. Trimming removed 0 bases from V and 3 bases from J, with 14 bases in between. The CDR3 DNA is TGTGCCAGCAGCTTAGATCAATGGGGTCGGTACACTGAAGCTTTCTTT. This translates into CASSLDQWGRYTEAFF.

This clonotype has at least ten counts. J is TRBJ1-5 and V is TRBV12-3 or TRBV12-4, with D perhaps matching TRBD1 (6 bases). V was shortened by 5 bases and J by 2 bases, with 10 bases between the two germline ends. The CDR3 runs 14 residues. The CDR3 here is CASSQGFGNQPQHF. The CDR3 DNA reads as TGTGCCAGCAGTCAGGGGTTCGGCAATCAGCCCCAGCATTTT.

The CDR3 DNA is TGTGCCAGCAGCCTCGGACTAGCCATGTCTGTAGATACGCAGTATTTT. This gives the protein CASSLGLAMSVDTQYF. The rearrangement links TRBV5-6 to TRBJ2-3, with 8 bases matching TRBD2. The junction had 12 bases not matched to a gene; V was cut back by 4 bases and J by 5 bases. The CDR3 covers 16 residues. CDR1 and CDR2 (germline): SGHDT, YYEEEE.

This clonotype has more than one count but fewer than ten. V is TRBV20-1 and J is TRBJ2-5, with 11 bases identical to TRBD2. This CDR3 region has 12 residues. J lost 5 bases, V lost 6 bases, and 2 bases had no gene match. Germline CDR1 is DFQATT and CDR2 is SNEGSKA (reference sequence). The CDR3 reads CSARTSGETQYF. The CDR3 DNA sequence: TGCAGTGCCAGGACTAGCGGGGAGACCCAGTACTTC.

This clonotype appeared many times. The chain couples TRBV11-3 to TRBJ2-1; TRBD1 aligns across 7 bases. There are 17 residues in the CDR3. V dropped 6 bases and J dropped 6; count of bases not matched to a gene: 17. The V gene's germline CDR1 is SGHNT and CDR2 YENEEA. CDR3 DNA: TGTGCCAGCAGTCGAAGAACAGGGGAAGCAAGCAGCAATGAGCAGTTCTTC. Protein sequence: CASSRRTGEASSNEQFF.

There are many counts of this clonotype. The rearrangement joins TRBV28 to TRBJ2-7; D call uncertain. This CDR3 contains 16 residues. Germline loops: CDR1 MDHEN, CDR2 SYDVKM. The V end was cut by 3 bases, the J end by 7 bases, with 22 bases between. The CDR3 nucleotides are TGTGCCAGCAGTTTTCCCCCATCCCGGGCCCCTCGGGAGCAGTACTTC. This encodes CASSFPPSRAPREQYF.

This clonotype was picked up many times. The chain has TRBV11-1 and TRBJ2-3; D remains ambiguous. The CDR3 runs to 18 residues. Trimming removed 4 bases from V and 2 bases from J, with 22 bases in between. Germline assignment: CDR1 SGHAT and CDR2 FQDESV (reference sequence). The CDR3 loop reads CASSSPAEAKRYTDTQYF. The CDR3 DNA is TGTGCCAGCAGCTCCCCCGCCGAAGCGAAAAGGTACACAGATACGCAGTATTTT.